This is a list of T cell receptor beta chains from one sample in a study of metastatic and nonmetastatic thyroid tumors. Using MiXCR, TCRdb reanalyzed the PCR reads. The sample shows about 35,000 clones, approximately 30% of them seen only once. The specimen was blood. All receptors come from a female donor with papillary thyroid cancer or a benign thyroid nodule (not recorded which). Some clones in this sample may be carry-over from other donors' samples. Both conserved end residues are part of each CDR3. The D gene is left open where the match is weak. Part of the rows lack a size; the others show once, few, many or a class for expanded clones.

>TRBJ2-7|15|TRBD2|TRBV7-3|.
CASSCDSGERYEQYF
TGTGCCAGCAGCTGCGATAGCGGGGAGAGATACGAGCAGTACTTC
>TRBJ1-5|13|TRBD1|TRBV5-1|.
CASSLSGGQPQHF
TGCGCCAGCAGCTTATCAGGGGGTCAGCCCCAGCATTTT
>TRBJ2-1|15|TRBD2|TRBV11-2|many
CASSPNSGSYNEQFF
TGTGCCAGCAGCCCCAATAGCGGGTCCTACAATGAGCAGTTCTTC
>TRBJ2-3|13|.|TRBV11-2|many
CASSLMRTDTQYF
TGTGCCAGCAGCTTAATGAGGACAGATACGCAGTATTTT
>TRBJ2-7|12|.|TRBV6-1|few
CASSSLPVEQYF
TGTGCCAGCAGCTCCCTTCCCGTGGAACAGTACTTC
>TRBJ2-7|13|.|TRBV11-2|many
CASSLGGTYEQYF
TGTGCCAGCAGCTTAGGGGGTACGTACGAGCAGTACTTC
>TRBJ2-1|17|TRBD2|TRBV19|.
CASSLGARGGLNNEQFF
TGTGCCAGTAGTCTAGGTGCCCGGGGGGGGCTGAACAATGAGCAGTTCTTC
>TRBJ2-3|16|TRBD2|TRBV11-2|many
CASSLGWGGGADTQYF
TGTGCCAGCAGCTTAGGGTGGGGGGGAGGTGCAGATACGCAGTATTTT
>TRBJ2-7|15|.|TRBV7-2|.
CASSYTGARSYEQYF
TGTGCCAGCAGCTATACCGGTGCGAGATCCTACGAGCAGTACTTC
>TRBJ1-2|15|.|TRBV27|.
CASSLFFGDGYGYTF
TGTGCCAGCAGTTTATTTTTTGGGGATGGCTATGGCTACACCTTC
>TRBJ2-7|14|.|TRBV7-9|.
CASSLSLVWYEQYF
TGTGCCAGCAGCTTATCTCTAGTGTGGTACGAGCAGTACTTC
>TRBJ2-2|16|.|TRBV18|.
CASSESVTANTVELFF
TGTGCCAGCTCAGAGTCCGTGACAGCTAACACCGTGGAGCTCTTTTTT
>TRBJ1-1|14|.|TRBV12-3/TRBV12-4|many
CASSLGQANTEAFF
TGTGCCAGCAGTTTAGGGCAGGCGAACACTGAAGCTTTCTTT
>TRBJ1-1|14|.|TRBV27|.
CASSWKGGHTEDFF
TGTGCCAGCAGTTGGAAAGGAGGGCACACTGAAGATTTCTTT
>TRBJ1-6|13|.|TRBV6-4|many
CASSDSSNSPLHF
TGTGCCAGCAGTGACTCTTCCAATTCACCCCTCCACTTT
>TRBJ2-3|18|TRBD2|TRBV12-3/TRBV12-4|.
CASSSTSLAGGLEGTQYF
TGTGCCAGCAGTTCCACATCACTAGCGGGAGGGCTTGAAGGTACGCAGTATTTT
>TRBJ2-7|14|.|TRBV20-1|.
CSAPRRDSNYEQYF
TGCAGTGCCCCGAGGAGGGACAGCAACTACGAGCAGTACTTC
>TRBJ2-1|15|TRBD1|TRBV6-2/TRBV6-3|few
CAGKTPGQGYNEQFF
TGTGCCGGAAAAACACCGGGACAGGGGTACAATGAGCAGTTCTTC
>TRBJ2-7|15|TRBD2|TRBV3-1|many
CASSPRAGAGGEQYF
TGTGCCAGCAGCCCCCGGGCGGGAGCTGGGGGCGAGCAGTACTTC
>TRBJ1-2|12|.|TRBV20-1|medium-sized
CSARDKGLGYTF
TGCAGTGCTAGAGATAAGGGGTTGGGCTACACCTTC
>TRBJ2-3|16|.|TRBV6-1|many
CASRMTGALATDTQYF
TGTGCCAGCAGGATGACAGGCGCTCTGGCCACAGATACGCAGTATTTT
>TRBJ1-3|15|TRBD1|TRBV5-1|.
CASSLGQASGNTIYF
TGCGCCAGCAGCTTAGGACAGGCCTCTGGAAACACCATATATTTT
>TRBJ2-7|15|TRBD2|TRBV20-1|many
CSARLTSGGAYEQYF
TGCAGTGCTAGACTGACTAGCGGGGGGGCCTACGAGCAGTACTTC
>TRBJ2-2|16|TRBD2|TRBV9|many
CASSATSGGYTGELFF
TGTGCCAGCAGCGCCACTAGCGGGGGTTACACCGGGGAGCTGTTTTTT
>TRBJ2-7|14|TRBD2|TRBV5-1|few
CASSLATSVNEQYF
TGCGCCAGCAGCTTGGCAACTAGCGTGAACGAGCAGTACTTC
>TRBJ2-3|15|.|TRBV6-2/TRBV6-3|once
CASSYGSRTRDTQYF
TGTGCCAGCAGTTACGGTAGCAGGACGAGAGATACGCAGTATTTT
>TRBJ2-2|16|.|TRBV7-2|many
CASSLAAVSVPGELFF
TGTGCCAGCAGCTTAGCAGCGGTATCAGTGCCCGGGGAGCTGTTTTTT
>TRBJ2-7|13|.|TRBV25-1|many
CASRGGSSYEQYF
TGTGCCAGCAGGGGGGGAAGCTCCTACGAGCAGTACTTC
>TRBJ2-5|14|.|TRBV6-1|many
CASHYGTSSETQYF
TGTGCCAGCCATTACGGGACCTCGTCCGAGACCCAGTACTTC
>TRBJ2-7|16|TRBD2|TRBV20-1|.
CSARDQERGDSYEQYF
TGCAGTGCTAGAGATCAGGAGCGGGGGGACTCCTACGAGCAGTACTTC
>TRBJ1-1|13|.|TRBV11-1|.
CASSFAGPMEAFF
TGTGCCAGCAGCTTCGCAGGCCCGATGGAAGCTTTCTTT
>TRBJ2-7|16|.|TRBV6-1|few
CASSDPKGWAAYEQYF
TGTGCCAGCAGTGACCCCAAGGGGTGGGCCGCCTACGAGCAGTACTTC
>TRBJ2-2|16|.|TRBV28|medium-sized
CASTSARGLGTGELFF
TGTGCCAGCACTTCTGCTCGGGGGCTGGGAACCGGGGAGCTGTTTTTT
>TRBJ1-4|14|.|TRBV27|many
CASSLGTTNEKLFF
TGTGCCAGCAGTTTGGGGACAACTAATGAAAAACTGTTTTTT
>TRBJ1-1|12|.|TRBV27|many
CASKAGYTEAFF
TGTGCCAGCAAAGCAGGGTACACTGAAGCTTTCTTT
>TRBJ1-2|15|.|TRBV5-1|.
CASSAYDRILDGYTF
TGCGCCAGCAGCGCGTATGACAGGATTTTGGATGGCTACACCTTC
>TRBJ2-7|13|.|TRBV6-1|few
CASRPLQGNEQYF
TGTGCCAGCAGGCCGTTACAGGGTAACGAGCAGTACTTC
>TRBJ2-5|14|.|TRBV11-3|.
CASSLRLKEETQYF
TGTGCCAGCAGCTTAAGACTGAAGGAGGAGACCCAGTACTTC
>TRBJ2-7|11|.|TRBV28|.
CASRDIYEQYF
TGTGCCAGCAGAGACATCTACGAGCAGTACTTT
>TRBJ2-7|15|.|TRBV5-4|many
CASSLLVNNHYEQYF
TGCGCCAGCAGCTTGCTCGTCAACAACCACTACGAGCAGTACTTC
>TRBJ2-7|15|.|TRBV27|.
CASSLTALSSYEQYF
TGTGCCAGCAGTTTAACGGCGCTAAGCTCCTACGAGCAGTACTTC
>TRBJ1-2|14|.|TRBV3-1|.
CASRTLAPQSGYTF
TGTGCCAGCAGGACGCTGGCTCCGCAGAGTGGCTACACCTTC
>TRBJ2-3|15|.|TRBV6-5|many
CASSYRGGGTDTQYF
TGTGCCAGCAGTTACCGGGGCGGGGGCACAGATACGCAGTATTTT
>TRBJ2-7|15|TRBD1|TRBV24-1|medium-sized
CATSDPRTGPYEQYF
TGTGCCACCAGTGATCCTAGGACAGGGCCCTACGAGCAGTACTTC
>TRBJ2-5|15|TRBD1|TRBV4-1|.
CASCRGQGAHETQYF
TGCGCCAGCTGCAGGGGACAGGGAGCCCACGAGACCCAGTACTTC
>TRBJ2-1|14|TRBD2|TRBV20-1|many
CSARAAAGGNEQFF
TGCAGTGCTAGAGCTGCAGCGGGGGGGAATGAGCAGTTCTTC
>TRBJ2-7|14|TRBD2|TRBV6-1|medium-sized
CASGGLAGVNEQYF
TGTGCCAGCGGGGGACTAGCGGGAGTCAACGAGCAGTACTTC
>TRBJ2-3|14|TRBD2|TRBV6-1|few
CASSLSGVYHTQYF
TGTGCCAGCAGCCTTAGCGGGGTGTATCATACGCAGTATTTT
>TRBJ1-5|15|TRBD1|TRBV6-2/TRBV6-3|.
CASSYLRGNDQPQHF
TGTGCCAGCAGTTACCTCAGGGGGAACGATCAGCCCCAGCATTTT
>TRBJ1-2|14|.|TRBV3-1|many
CASSQGLRTYGYTF
TGTGCCAGCAGCCAAGGGTTACGGACCTATGGCTACACCTTC
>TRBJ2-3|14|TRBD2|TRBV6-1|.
CASSEAAGADTQYF
TGTGCCAGCAGTGAAGCGGCGGGGGCAGATACGCAGTATTTT
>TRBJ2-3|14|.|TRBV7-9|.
CASSPGGSADTQYF
TGTGCCAGCAGCCCGGGGGGCAGCGCAGATACGCAGTATTTT
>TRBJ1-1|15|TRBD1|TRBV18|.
CASSPSTGGNTEAFF
TGTGCCAGCTCACCTTCGACAGGGGGGAACACTGAAGCTTTCTTT
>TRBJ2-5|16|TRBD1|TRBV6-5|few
CASSYTGQGYQETQYF
TGTGCCAGCAGTTACACGGGACAGGGATACCAAGAGACCCAGTACTTC
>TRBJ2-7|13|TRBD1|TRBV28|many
CASSLDRTGVPDF
TGTGCCAGCAGCCTAGACAGGACAGGGGTACCGGACTTC
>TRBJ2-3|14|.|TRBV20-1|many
CSARRGFGADTQYF
TGCAGTGCTCGCCGGGGGTTTGGAGCAGATACGCAGTATTTT
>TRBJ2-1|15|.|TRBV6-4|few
CASSDAIWANNEQFF
TGTGCCAGCAGTGATGCCATTTGGGCCAACAATGAGCAGTTCTTC
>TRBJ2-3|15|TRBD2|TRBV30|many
CASWTSGSPRDTQYF
TGTGCCTCCTGGACTAGCGGGTCCCCCAGGGATACGCAGTATTTT